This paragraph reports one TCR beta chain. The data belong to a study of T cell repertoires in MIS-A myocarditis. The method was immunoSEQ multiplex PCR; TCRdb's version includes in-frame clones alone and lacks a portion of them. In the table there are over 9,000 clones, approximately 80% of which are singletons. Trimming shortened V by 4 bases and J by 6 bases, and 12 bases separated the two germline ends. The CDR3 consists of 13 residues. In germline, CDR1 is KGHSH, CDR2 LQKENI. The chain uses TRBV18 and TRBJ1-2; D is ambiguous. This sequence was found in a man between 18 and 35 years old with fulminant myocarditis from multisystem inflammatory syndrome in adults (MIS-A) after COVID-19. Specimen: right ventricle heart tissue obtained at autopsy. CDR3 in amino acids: CASSQGLSDGYTF. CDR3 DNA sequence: TGTGCCAGCTCACAGGGTCTTTCGGATGGCTACACCTTC.